This paragraph covers one T cell receptor (beta chain) sequence. Its specificity is unknown. The sample is drawn from a study of tissue T cells after allogeneic stem cell transplantation. Study information: Steroid-refractory graft-versus-host disease after allogeneic hematopoietic cell transplant qualified adults for prospective research-autopsy enrollment. Regarding the study as a whole: Alloreactivity or antigen specificity of tissue TCRs was not determined; some clones might be host cells.

The data were produced by immunoSEQ multiplex PCR, yet TCRdb's version contains in-frame clones alone and is incomplete. The table includes some 45,000 clones, just under 95% detected once. J gave up 4 bases and V 6 bases, and 10 bases lay outside the gene matches. CDR3 length: 16 residues. Germline V gene data show CDR1 as SGHRS and CDR2 as YFSETQ. The chain combines TRBV5-1 with TRBJ2-2; 9 bases agree with TRBD1. The material was blood, obtained before transplantation. The receptor comes from a woman aged 35 to 75 who later had graft-versus-host disease after an allogeneic stem cell transplant. The CDR3 sequence is CASTLSTGGATGELFF. CDR3 coding DNA: TGCGCCAGCACGCTTTCCACAGGGGGCGCCACCGGGGAGCTGTTTTTT.